Listed below are T cell receptor beta chains from one sample, sequenced in a study of control samples from healthy donors and cancer patients. Assay used: immunoSEQ multiplex PCR; TCRdb lists only in-frame clones, some missing. The sample lists 100,000 to 150,000 clones, roughly 87% seen once, with more than 1.5% in the top ten. The specimen was blood. These receptors originate from a man between 18 and 35 years old in good health. CDR3s include the opening cysteine and the closing phenylalanine or tryptophan. The D gene is left open where the match is weak. Expanded clones are given a class, and other clones once, few, many or no size at all.

CDR3nt	CDR3aa	v_gene	d_gene	abundance	j_gene
TGTGCCAGCAGCTTAACGACAGTCACAGATACGCAGTATTTT	CASSLTTVTDTQYF	TRBV7-7	.	.	TRBJ2-3
TGTGCCAGCTCACCCGGACAGGGAAATACCCTCTTC	CASSPGQGNTLF	TRBV18	TRBD1	.	TRBJ2-1
TGTGCCTGGAGTAATGGGGTTGCGAGGACCCAGCATTTT	CAWSNGVARTQHF	TRBV30	.	.	TRBJ1-5
TGTGCCAGCAGCTTCCCTCCTCGGTGGAGCACTGAAGCTTTCTTT	CASSFPPRWSTEAFF	TRBV7-9	.	.	TRBJ1-1
TGTGCCAGCAGTGATCACCGGCAGGGTGCAGGCGGGGAGCTGTTTTTT	CASSDHRQGAGGELFF	TRBV25-1	.	.	TRBJ2-2
TGCGCCAGCAGTGAGTCACAGGGGGCATCCTACGAGCAGTACTTC	CASSESQGASYEQYF	TRBV10-1	TRBD1	.	TRBJ2-7
TGTGCCAGCAGTCCGGTTTGGAAAGTAGATACAGATACGCAGTATTTT	CASSPVWKVDTDTQYF	TRBV27	.	.	TRBJ2-3
TGTGCCAGCAGTGAGTTAGTGCGGGGATTGGGAAACTATGGCTACACCTTC	CASSELVRGLGNYGYTF	TRBV2	.	once	TRBJ1-2
TGTGCCAGCAGCTTATTTAAGAACACTGAAGCTTTCTTT	CASSLFKNTEAFF	TRBV7-2	.	once	TRBJ1-1
TGTGCCAGCAGTTTCCGAGACAGGGGCAACACTGAAGCTTTCTTT	CASSFRDRGNTEAFF	TRBV28	TRBD1	.	TRBJ1-1
TGTGCCAGCAGCTTAGCGGCCAGCGGGTCCTACAATGAGCAGTTCTTC	CASSLAASGSYNEQFF	TRBV7-7	.	.	TRBJ2-1
TGTGCCAGCAGCCGCCGGGACAGAAGGGATGAGCAGTTCTTC	CASSRRDRRDEQFF	TRBV5-8	TRBD1	.	TRBJ2-1
TGTGCCATCAGTGAGTGGCTAGCGGGAGGGGTCCGCAATGAGCAGTTCTTC	CAISEWLAGGVRNEQFF	TRBV10-3	TRBD2	.	TRBJ2-1
TGTGCCAGCAGTTTGGCAGGGGGCGTTGAAGCTTTCTTT	CASSLAGGVEAFF	TRBV12-3/TRBV12-4	TRBD1	.	TRBJ1-1
TGCAGTGCTAGTCGGACAAAAAGACCGGGAGAGACCCAGTACTTC	CSASRTKRPGETQYF	TRBV20-1	.	.	TRBJ2-5
TGTGCCTGGAGTGGGACAGGGGGCAGTTTAGAGACCCAGTACTTC	CAWSGTGGSLETQYF	TRBV30	TRBD1	.	TRBJ2-5
TGTGCCAGCAGCCCAGGGTCTCAAGGCAATCAGCCCCAGCATTTT	CASSPGSQGNQPQHF	TRBV11-2	.	.	TRBJ1-5
TGTGCCATCACTGCGGGAACCACAGATACGCAGTATTTT	CAITAGTTDTQYF	TRBV10-3	.	.	TRBJ2-3
TGTGCCAGCAGCTTGGTTATGGGGCAGGGCGGGGAGCTGTTTTTT	CASSLVMGQGGELFF	TRBV7-2	.	.	TRBJ2-2
TGTGCCTGGAGTGTAAAATCCGGCGAGACCCAGTACTTC	CAWSVKSGETQYF	TRBV30	.	.	TRBJ2-5
TGCGCCAGCAGCTTCGGCGGGGCGGGGTCCAAAAACATTCAGTACTTC	CASSFGGAGSKNIQYF	TRBV5-1	.	.	TRBJ2-4
TGTGCCATCAGCCCACAGGGACGAGGCAATCAGCCCCAGCATTTT	CAISPQGRGNQPQHF	TRBV10-3	.	.	TRBJ1-5
TGTGCCAGCAGTGAAGGTGGCATTTACACCGGGGAGCTGTTTTTT	CASSEGGIYTGELFF	TRBV2	.	once	TRBJ2-2
TGCGCCAGCAGCCAAAATGCGGGAGGTTACACCGGGGAGCTGTTTTTT	CASSQNAGGYTGELFF	TRBV4-1	TRBD2	.	TRBJ2-2
TGCGCCAGCAGCTTCGTAGGCAGCGCCGGGGAAAAACTGTTTTTT	CASSFVGSAGEKLFF	TRBV5-1	.	.	TRBJ1-4
TGTGCCAGCAGTGAGCAAGCGGGAGGGCCTTGGAATGAGCAGTTCTTC	CASSEQAGGPWNEQFF	TRBV25-1	TRBD2	.	TRBJ2-1
TGCGCCAGCAGAACTGGCCAGGCTAACACCGGGGAGCTGTTTTTT	CASRTGQANTGELFF	TRBV5-1	.	.	TRBJ2-2
TGTGCCAGCAGTGAATCAGGGACAGGGGTTACATTTGAAAAACTGTTTTTT	CASSESGTGVTFEKLFF	TRBV2	TRBD1	.	TRBJ1-4
TGTGCCAGCGGGCGAGATGTGCGAAACGAGCAGTACTTC	CASGRDVRNEQYF	TRBV5-4	.	.	TRBJ2-7
TGTGCCACCAGTGATTTGAAGCGGGGGAACACCGGGGAGCTGTTTTTT	CATSDLKRGNTGELFF	TRBV24-1	TRBD2	.	TRBJ2-2
TGCGCCAGCAGCTTGGACAGGGGTGGCTACACCTTC	CASSLDRGGYTF	TRBV5-1	TRBD1	.	TRBJ1-2
TGTGCCAGCAGCCTCCAGGGGGGGAGACAGCCCCAGCATTTT	CASSLQGGRQPQHF	TRBV7-9	TRBD1	once	TRBJ1-5
TGTGCCAGCAGACAATTCCCGAGCTCCTACGAGCAGTACTTC	CASRQFPSSYEQYF	TRBV27	.	few	TRBJ2-7
TGTGCCAGCAGTGAAGGGTGGGCCAAAAACATTCAGTACTTC	CASSEGWAKNIQYF	TRBV2	.	once	TRBJ2-4
TGTGCCAGCAGCGACAGGGTTGAGCAGTACTTC	CASSDRVEQYF	TRBV12-3/TRBV12-4	TRBD1	.	TRBJ2-7
TGTGCCAGCAGCCCGACAGACTCTGGGGCCAACGTCCTGACTTTC	CASSPTDSGANVLTF	TRBV7-2	.	.	TRBJ2-6
TGTGCCAGCAGTTACAGGACAGGCTCCAATCAGCCCCAGCATTTT	CASSYRTGSNQPQHF	TRBV6-6	TRBD1	.	TRBJ1-5